This TCR beta chain was captured by sequencing in a study of shared clonotypes between healthy human individuals. Study-wide findings and caveats: Naive CD4 clonotypes overlapped across several donors at approximately 4.5%.

V was trimmed by 5 bases and J by 10 bases, leaving 15 bases between them. The CDR3 has 13 amino acids. Germline V gene lookup returns CDR1 MNHNY and CDR2 SVGAGI (reference sequence). Methods used by the authors: Filtering was not the same, since immunoSEQ gave junction-only sequences without quality scores. Produced via immunoSEQ multiplex PCR; TCRdb's table is partial and in-frame only. That table supplies the V and J calls and clone size; D and trimming were determined from the DNA. The data contain 700,000 or so clones, more than 70% of them singletons. This clone was recorded only once. Its antigen is as yet unknown. CD4+ cells yielded CD45RA+ naive and CD45RA-negative memory subsets.

The chain is built from TRBV6-6 and TRBJ2-1; D possibly corresponds to TRBD2 (6 bases). This receptor was obtained from a woman aged 25 to 39 in good health. The specimen sequenced was memory CD4+ T cells sorted from blood. Subset here: CD45RA-negative fraction. Here the CDR3 DNA reads TGTGCCAGCAGTCCTGGACTATGGGGAGAGCAGTTCTTC. Amino acid sequence: CASSPGLWGEQFF.